These 32 T cell receptor beta chains came from one sample sequenced in a study of shared clonotypes between healthy human individuals. Clones were read by immunoSEQ multiplex PCR, and TCRdb kept only the in-frame ones, dropping some. The top ten clones hold under 2% of a sample with 780,000 or so clones, roughly 72% of them seen once. The sample comprised memory CD4+ T cells sorted from blood. Subset of the sample: CD45RA-negative fraction. The source is a woman aged 25 to 45 in good health.

The chain is built from TRBV7-2 and TRBJ2-1, with 8 bases aligning to TRBD2. The germline V gene encodes CDR1 SGHTA and CDR2 FQGNSA. The CDR3 extends over 15 amino acids. V shed 6 bases and J 4 bases; nucleotides not matched to a gene: 8. In DNA form, the CDR3 reads TGTGCCAGCAGTCCACCTGGACTAGCATACAATGAGCAGTTCTTC. Its protein is CASSPPGLAYNEQFF.

This chain connects TRBV5-7 to TRBJ1-5, with 10 bases that match TRBD1. TRBV5-7 is marked as an open reading frame, function uncertain. The CDR3 spans 19 residues. The ends lost 0 bases at V and 1 base at J; junction bases unmatched: 10. CDR3 in DNA: TGTGCCAGCAGCTTGGCCCCCGGGACAGGGGATAGGAGCAATCAGCCCCAGCATTTT. Translated: CASSLAPGTGDRSNQPQHF.

The chain links TRBV5-1 to TRBJ2-1; 12 bases align to TRBD2. Germline V gives CDR1 SGHRS, CDR2 YFSETQ. The length of the CDR3 is 15 residues. V was clipped by 4 bases and J by 8 bases; unmatched bases: 7. The CDR3 DNA reads as TGCGCCAGCAGCGCTCGACTAGCGGGAGCTTATGAGCAGTTCTTC. Translated, it gives CASSARLAGAYEQFF.

This chain links TRBV16 with TRBJ2-7; 8 bases align to TRBD1. In germline, CDR1 is KGHSY, CDR2 FQNENV. V shed 5 bases, J shed 6 bases, and the junction held 9 bases outside the gene matches. The CDR3 sequence is 14 residues long. The CDR3 region has the DNA TGTGCCAGCAGCGAAGGACAGGGTTATGCCGAGCAGTACTTC. The encoded protein is CASSEGQGYAEQYF.

The chain links TRBV27 to TRBJ1-1, with 8 bases aligning to TRBD1. This CDR3 comprises 15 residues. Germline V lookup: CDR1 MNHEY, CDR2 SMNVEV (reference sequence). J lost 1 base, V lost 2 bases, and 3 bases had no gene match. The CDR3 bases are TGTGCCAGCAGTTTAGTGGGGACAGGGAACACTGAAGCTTTCTTT. It codes for CASSLVGTGNTEAFF.

The CDR3 DNA is TGTGCCAGCAGGGGGACAGGGGTGTTAAACATTCAGTACTTC. It specifies CASRGTGVLNIQYF. This chain joins TRBV28 and TRBJ2-4; 10 nucleotides line up with TRBD1. This CDR3 has 14 amino acids. V lost 6 bases, J lost 6 bases, and 5 bases stayed unmatched. CDR1 MDHEN and CDR2 SYDVKM come from the germline V gene.

The rearrangement joins TRBV11-2 to TRBJ2-7, with 8 bases aligning to TRBD2. V was clipped by 1 base and J by 2 bases; unmatched bases: 4. Germline V gene sequence: CDR1 SGHAT, CDR2 FQNNGV. The CDR3 sequence is 15 residues long. The CDR3, as DNA: TGTGCCAGCAGCTTAGTAGGTAGCGGGACCTACGAGCAGTACTTC. It translates to CASSLVGSGTYEQYF.

The J gene is TRBJ2-5, the V gene TRBV5-4, with TRBD2 matching over 7 bases. This CDR3 region has 12 residues. Per germline, CDR1 SGHNT and CDR2 YYREEE (reference sequence). V was clipped by 8 bases and J by 5 bases; unmatched bases: 6. The CDR3 DNA sequence: TGTGCCAGTACCGGACTAGGGGAGACCCAGTACTTC. Its translation is CASTGLGETQYF.

The V and J genes are TRBV7-3 and TRBJ2-1; D might be TRBD1 or TRBD2, each matching 6 bases. The CDR3 is 15 residues long. Trimming stripped 4 bases from V and 3 bases from J, with 13 bases between. Germline CDR1 reads SGHTA; CDR2 reads FQGTGA. The CDR3 DNA sequence: TGTGCCAGCAGCTCTGGGGGGCAAATCTACAATGAGCAGTTCTTC. Amino acids: CASSSGGQIYNEQFF.

The chain links TRBV5-1 to TRBJ1-5; maybe TRBD1 (6 bases). The CDR3 length is 14 residues. The V gene's germline CDR1 is SGHRS and CDR2 YFSETQ. Trimming took 4 bases from V and 7 from J, leaving 15 bases between them. CDR3 DNA: TGCGCCAGCAGCGCACAGGGAGGAGGGCAGCCCCAGCATTTT. Amino acid sequence: CASSAQGGGQPQHF.

V gene TRBV29-1 combines with J gene TRBJ2-7, with TRBD2 identical over 8 bases. This CDR3 has 16 residues. With 0 bases clipped from V and 3 bases from J, the junction kept 10 bases outside the gene matches. CDR1 is SQVTM, CDR2 ANQGSEA, per germline. CDR3 protein: CSVEDRSGRFLYEQYF. The CDR3 DNA sequence: TGCAGCGTTGAAGATAGAAGCGGGAGATTCCTCTACGAGCAGTACTTC.

Comment on this clone: A read error may produce the germline difference seen at one junction end. This chain links TRBV18 with TRBJ1-5; D gene ambiguous. The CDR3 has 16 amino acids. From germline, CDR1 is KGHSH and CDR2 LQKENI. The CDR3 nucleotides are TGTGCCAGCTCGCCACTCCCGGCACTGAGCAATCAGCCCCAGCATTTT. The encoded protein is CASSPLPALSNQPQHF.

The chain is built from TRBV6-1 and TRBJ2-7; tentatively, D is TRBD1 or TRBD2 (5 bases each). CDR1 is MNHNS, CDR2 SASEGT, per germline. CDR3 size: 13 residues. Trimming removed 5 bases at V and 2 bases at J, with 10 bases between. CDR3 residues: CASSRDGTYEQYF. DNA of the CDR3: TGTGCCAGCAGTCGGGACGGGACCTACGAGCAGTACTTC.

As to this clone: Within the sample, other DNA sequences also encode this same CDR3. J is TRBJ2-5 and V is TRBV27; D is undetermined. V was trimmed by 3 bases and J by 4 bases, leaving 6 bases between them. Germline-derived CDR1 and CDR2 are MNHEY and SMNVEV (reference sequence). This CDR3 comprises 12 residues. The chain's CDR3 is CASSFGGETQYF. The CDR3 nucleotides are TGTGCCAGCAGTTTCGGCGGAGAGACCCAGTACTTC.

The rearrangement uses TRBV7-9 and TRBJ1-1; D is ambiguous. CDR3 length equals 14 residues. V dropped 5 bases and J dropped 4 bases, with 14 bases sitting between them. CDR1 is SEHNR and CDR2 is FQNEAQ in the germline V gene (reference sequence). The chain's CDR3 is CASSRNTPGTEAFF. In DNA form, the CDR3 reads TGTGCCAGCAGCCGTAATACCCCCGGCACTGAAGCTTTCTTT.

V is TRBV5-6 and J is TRBJ2-1; 10 bases are a match to TRBD2. The CDR3 runs to 16 residues. Germline trimming cut 0 bases from V and 5 bases from J; bases unmatched to any gene: 5. Germline CDR1 and CDR2: SGHDT and YYEEEE. CDR3 sequence (DNA): TGTGCCAGCAGCTTGGGCCTAGCGGGGGACCACAATGAGCAGTTCTTC. Amino acids: CASSLGLAGDHNEQFF.

This clone was counted only a few times. This chain uses TRBV29-1 with TRBJ2-1, with unresolved D. The CDR3 has 14 amino acids. V was pared by 7 bases and J by 1 base, with 14 bases between. Germline-derived CDR1 and CDR2 are SQVTM and ANQGSEA. The CDR3 DNA is TGCAGCGGGGGTAGCCCTGATTCCTACAATGAGCAGTTCTTC. Its translation: CSGGSPDSYNEQFF.

This chain joins TRBV25-1 and TRBJ2-1; 7 bases match TRBD2. The ends lost 4 bases at V and 8 bases at J; junction bases unmatched: 8. Looked up from germline, CDR1 is MGHDK and CDR2 is SYGVNS. CDR3 length: 14 amino acids. CDR3 sequence reads: CASSASTSRDEQFF. The CDR3 DNA follows: TGTGCCAGCAGTGCTTCGACTAGCAGGGATGAGCAGTTCTTC. Full variable domain (missing parts from reference TRBV25-1 and TRBJ2-1): EADIYQTPRYLVIGTGKKITLECSQTMGHDKMYWYQQDPGMELHLIHYSYGVNSTEKGDLSSESTVSRIRTEHFPLTLESARPSHTSQYLCASSASTSRDEQFFGPGTRLTVL.

This clone came up once. The J gene is TRBJ2-7, the V gene TRBV19; TRBD1 is a possible D gene (6 bases). The V gene's germline CDR1 is LNHDA and CDR2 SQIVND (reference sequence). The ends were cut back, 6 bases at V and 5 bases at J, with 17 bases in the middle. The CDR3 is 14 residues long. The CDR3 region is CASRLRGRADEQYF. The CDR3 nucleotides are TGTGCCAGTAGGCTGAGGGGGAGAGCCGACGAGCAGTACTTC.

The J gene is TRBJ2-3, the V gene TRBV11-2, with a possible D match to TRBD2 (6 bases). The germline V gene has CDR1 SGHAT and CDR2 FQNNGV. V lost 5 bases, J lost 1 base, and 16 bases lay in between. This CDR3 contains 16 residues. The CDR3 sequence is CASSLMGGGGTDTQYF. The CDR3 coding sequence is TGTGCCAGCAGCCTGATGGGGGGTGGGGGCACAGATACGCAGTATTTT. Supplemented by reference TRBV11-2 and TRBJ2-3, the full variable domain reads EAGVAQSPRYKIIEKRQSVAFWCNPISGHATLYWYQQILGQGPKLLIQFQNNGVVDDSQLPKDRFSAERLKGVDSTLKIQPAKLEDSAVYLCASSLMGGGGTDTQYFGPGTRLTVL.

The CDR3 sequence is CASSLVGIEQFF. CDR3 coding DNA: TGTGCCAGCAGCTTAGTGGGAATTGAGCAGTTCTTC. The rearrangement joins TRBV7-2 to TRBJ2-1; D is ambiguous. Trimming removed 1 base from V and 9 bases from J, with 7 bases in between. The CDR3 consists of 12 residues. CDR1 SGHTA and CDR2 FQGNSA come from the germline V gene.

The chain combines TRBV29-1 with TRBJ2-1; 12 positions match TRBD2. The CDR3 extends over 15 amino acids. The trim removed 4 bases at V and 8 bases at J, leaving 9 bases unmatched. Germline CDR1 and CDR2: SQVTM and ANQGSEA. For the CDR3, the DNA is TGCAGCGTTGTCGGTCCTAGCGGGAGGGCCTATGAGCAGTTCTTC. As protein: CSVVGPSGRAYEQFF.

This sequence joins TRBV5-1 and TRBJ1-3; TRBD1 might be the D (5 bases). CDR3 length: 14 amino acids. Trimming stripped 1 base from V and 6 bases from J, with 11 bases between. The germline V gene encodes CDR1 SGHRS and CDR2 YFSETQ. The CDR3 DNA sequence: TGCGCCAGCAGCTTGTCGCAGGGTAAAAACACCATATATTTT. As protein: CASSLSQGKNTIYF. Together with reference TRBV5-1 and TRBJ1-3, the CDR3 gives the full variable domain: KAGVTQTPRYLIKTRGQQVTLSCSPISGHRSVSWYQQTPGQGLQFLFEYFSETQRNKGNFPGRFSGRQFSNSRSEMNVSTLELGDSALYLCASSLSQGKNTIYFGEGSWLTVV.

The chain is built from TRBV4-2 and TRBJ2-4, with D perhaps matching TRBD1 or TRBD2 (5 bases each). This CDR3 has 13 residues. The germline V and J ends were trimmed by 2 bases and 10 bases, with 12 bases remaining between them. The germline gives CDR1 LGHNA, CDR2 YNFKEQ. DNA for the CDR3: TGTGCCAGCAGCCAAATACGGGACCCGATTCAGTACTTC. Amino acid sequence: CASSQIRDPIQYF.

This clone appeared a few times. The J gene is TRBJ2-2, the V gene TRBV6-5; possibly TRBD1 for D (6 bases). The V end was cut by 4 bases, the J end by 5 bases, with 11 bases between. The CDR3 runs 14 residues. CDR1 and CDR2 (germline): MNHEY, SVGAGI. The CDR3 DNA reads TGTGCCAGCAGTTCATGGACAGATACCGGGGAGCTGTTTTTT. Its translation is CASSSWTDTGELFF.

The CDR3 is CASSPLGRERDIQYF. In DNA, the CDR3 is TGTGCCAGCTCACCATTGGGGCGGGAGCGGGACATTCAGTACTTC. This chain joins TRBV18 and TRBJ2-4, with 7 bases aligning to TRBD2. The CDR3 extends over 15 amino acids. In germline, CDR1 is KGHSH, CDR2 LQKENI. V shed 2 bases and J 8 bases; nucleotides not matched to a gene: 9.

The V gene is TRBV10-2, the J gene TRBJ2-3, with 7 nucleotides matching TRBD1. The ends lost 3 bases at V and 2 bases at J; junction bases unmatched: 5. In germline, CDR1 is WSHSY, CDR2 SAAADI. CDR3 length: 15 amino acids. The DNA of the CDR3 is TGCGCCAGCAGTGACCGGGACAGCCTCACAGATACGCAGTATTTT. Encoded protein: CASSDRDSLTDTQYF.

This chain connects TRBV4-1 to TRBJ2-1, with D possibly being TRBD1 (6 bases). V shed 3 bases and J shed 10 bases, with 22 bases lying between them. The CDR3 runs 16 residues. CDR1 MGHRA and CDR2 YSYEKL come from the germline V gene. The DNA of the CDR3 is TGCGCCAGCAGCCAGACAGGCCTCCTGATGGGGGACGAGCAGTTCTTC. Residues: CASSQTGLLMGDEQFF.

The J gene is TRBJ1-2, the V gene TRBV5-1; maybe TRBD1 (5 bases). The CDR3 consists of 13 residues. Germline V CDR1 and CDR2: SGHRS, YFSETQ. The V end was cut by 4 bases, the J end by 5 bases, with 12 bases between. CDR3 nucleotide sequence: TGCGCCAGCAGCCCGGACACAAATTATGGCTACACCTTC. Protein: CASSPDTNYGYTF.

This clone was seen repeatedly, ten times or more. V is TRBV28 and J is TRBJ2-3; D is perhaps TRBD1 (5 bases). Trimming took off 1 base at V and 0 bases at J, with 8 bases between the two ends. The CDR3 is 15 residues long. Per germline, CDR1 MDHEN and CDR2 SYDVKM. The CDR3 region has the DNA TGTGCCAGCAGTTTATCGGACATTAGCACAGATACGCAGTATTTT. Its protein product is CASSLSDISTDTQYF.

CDR3 in amino acids: CASSIPGLEHEQFF. The CDR3 coding sequence is TGTGCCAGTAGTATCCCGGGACTGGAGCATGAGCAGTTCTTC. The chain joins TRBV19 to TRBJ2-1; D possibly corresponds to TRBD2 (6 bases). V lost 3 bases, J lost 8 bases, and 14 bases lay in between. Per germline, CDR1 LNHDA and CDR2 SQIVND (reference sequence). CDR3 size: 14 residues.

The chain employs TRBV5-1 and TRBJ1-1; D may be TRBD1 (5 bases). The length of the CDR3 is 14 residues. V lost 4 bases, J lost 4 bases, and 14 bases lay in between. From germline, CDR1 is SGHRS and CDR2 YFSETQ. In nucleotides, the CDR3 is TGCGCCAGCAGCAGGGAGGGGAGGGGCACTGAAGCTTTCTTT. As protein: CASSREGRGTEAFF.